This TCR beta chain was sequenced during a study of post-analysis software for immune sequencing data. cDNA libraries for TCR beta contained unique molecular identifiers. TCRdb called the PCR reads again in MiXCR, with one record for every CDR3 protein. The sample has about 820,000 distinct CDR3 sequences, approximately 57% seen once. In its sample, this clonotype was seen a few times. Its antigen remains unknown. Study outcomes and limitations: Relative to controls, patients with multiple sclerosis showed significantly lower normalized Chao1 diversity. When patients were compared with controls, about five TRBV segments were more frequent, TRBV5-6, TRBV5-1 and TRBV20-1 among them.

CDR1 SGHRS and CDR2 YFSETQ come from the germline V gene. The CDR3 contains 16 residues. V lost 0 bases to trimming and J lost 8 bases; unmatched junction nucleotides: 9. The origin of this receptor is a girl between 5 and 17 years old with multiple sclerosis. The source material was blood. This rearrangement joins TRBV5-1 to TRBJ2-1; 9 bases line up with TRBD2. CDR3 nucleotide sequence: TGCGCCAGCAGCTTGGGACTAGCGGTGGGGACGGATGAGCAGTTCTTC. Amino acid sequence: CASSLGLAVGTDEQFF.